This TCR beta chain is from a study of response to subunit inactivated influenza vaccine. Study findings and constraints: Each seasonal influenza vaccination, the authors suggested, recruits few new T cells.

TCRdb re-called the RT-PCR reads through MiXCR, storing one row per CDR3 protein. This table holds hundreds of thousands of distinct CDR3 sequences, 21% found once. CDR3 length equals 18 residues. V lost 1 base and J lost 1; bases outside the gene matches: 13. Per germline, CDR1 SGHRS and CDR2 YFSETQ. Remarks on this clonotype: Antigen specificity is unknown.

The chain links TRBV5-1 to TRBJ2-7, with 8 bases fitting TRBD1. The clonotype originates from a man between 50 and 75 years old who received an inactivated influenza vaccine. The sequences come from PBMCs from blood, collected about 20 months after vaccination. The DNA of the CDR3 is TGCGCCAGCAGCTTGTACCTAACCGGGACAGGTTTGTCCTACGAGCAGTACTTC. Its protein product is CASSLYLTGTGLSYEQYF.